This T cell receptor beta chain comes out of a study of T-cell reconstitution after alpha-beta-depleted transplantation in children. The CDR3 covers 14 residues. Germline CDR1 and CDR2: MGHDK and SYGVNS. Researchers prepared the TCRbeta library using unique molecular identifiers, the study reports. TCRdb used MiXCR to reprocess the PCR reads, holding one entry per CDR3 protein. The sample holds about 610,000 distinct CDR3 sequences, roughly 10% seen once. The rearrangement links TRBV25-1 to TRBJ2-3; the D call may be TRBD1 or TRBD2 (7 bases each). This material consisted of PBMCs from the stem cell graft donor, taken from the stem cell graft. The sequence was collected from a human donor who donated a stem cell graft to a child with acute myeloid leukemia. The CDR3 DNA reads as TGTGCAAGCGGGGCAGGGGGAAGAGCAGATACGCAGTATTTT. It encodes CASGAGGRADTQYF.